A selection of T cell receptor beta chains follows, all from one sample in a study of blood T cell repertoires in COVID-19. TCRdb's copy holds only in-frame clones and misses some; the assay was immunoSEQ multiplex PCR. The data contain over 350,000 clones, about 85% of them seen just once; the ten biggest clones take up approximately 2%. Material: PBMCs or T cells enriched from blood (not recorded which). The receptors derive from a woman aged 18-29 years with acute COVID-19. Both conserved end residues are part of each CDR3. D genes are given only for firm matches. Clone size appears in some rows only: once, few, many, or a class for an expanded clone.

V gene	clone size	J gene	D gene	CDR3 DNA	CDR3 protein
TRBV7-9	NA	TRBJ2-7	TRBD1	TGTGCCAGCAGCTTTGAACAGGGGGGAACCTACGAGCAGTACTTC	CASSFEQGGTYEQYF
TRBV19	NA	TRBJ1-1	NA	TGTGCCAGTAGTCCCAGATACGCCACTGAAGCTTTCTTT	CASSPRYATEAFF
TRBV11-2	NA	TRBJ2-7	TRBD2	TGTGCCAGCAGCGCCCCGGGACTAGCGGCGAACTACGAGCAGTACTTC	CASSAPGLAANYEQYF
TRBV10-2	NA	TRBJ2-2	TRBD2	TGCGCCAGCAGTGATTTGATTCTAGCGGGAGGGACCGGGGAGCTGTTTTTT	CASSDLILAGGTGELFF
TRBV9	NA	TRBJ1-6	TRBD1	TGTGCCAGCAGCGGGACAGGGAGCTCCTATAATTCACCCCTCCACTTT	CASSGTGSSYNSPLHF
TRBV5-1	NA	TRBJ1-5	NA	TGCGCCAGCAGCCCGACAGTTAATCAGCCCCAGCATTTT	CASSPTVNQPQHF
TRBV7-2	NA	TRBJ1-2	TRBD1	TGTGCCAGCAGCTTAGCCGGGACAGGGGTGGGAGGCTACACCTTC	CASSLAGTGVGGYTF
TRBV27	NA	TRBJ2-1	TRBD2	TGTGCCAGCAGAACGGAACTTAGCGGGTCCTACAATGAGCAGTTCTTC	CASRTELSGSYNEQFF
TRBV10-3	NA	TRBJ2-1	NA	TGTGCCATCAGTGCTAGCTTTGGTGAGCAGTTCTTC	CAISASFGEQFF
TRBV28	NA	TRBJ2-1	NA	TGTGCCAGCAGTTTATATGGGGCTGGGGATGAGCAGTTCTTC	CASSLYGAGDEQFF
TRBV7-9	NA	TRBJ2-2	NA	TGTGCCAGCAGACGGGAACTTATCGGGTCTCCCCCCGGGGAGCTGTTTTTT	CASRRELIGSPPGELFF
TRBV7-9	NA	TRBJ2-3	NA	TGTGCCAGCAGCCCCGGACTAGGGGGAGATACGCAGTATTTT	CASSPGLGGDTQYF
TRBV7-9	NA	TRBJ1-5	TRBD1	TGTGCCAGCAGCCAGGACAGGGTTCAGCCCCAGCATTTT	CASSQDRVQPQHF
TRBV19	NA	TRBJ1-6	NA	TGTGCCACCTCGACCGGACACGGTAATTCACCCCTCCACTTT	CATSTGHGNSPLHF
TRBV7-8	NA	TRBJ1-1	NA	TGTGCCAGCATCTACCCAGGTCCAGAAGCTTTCTTT	CASIYPGPEAFF
TRBV19	NA	TRBJ2-2	TRBD2	TGTGCCAGTAGTATTTGGGGGGGGACCGGGGAGCTGTTTTTT	CASSIWGGTGELFF
TRBV4-1	NA	TRBJ1-2	TRBD1	TGCGCCAGCAGCCAAAGACAGGGGAGTAATGGCTACACCTTC	CASSQRQGSNGYTF
TRBV13	NA	TRBJ1-2	NA	TGTGCCAGCAGCGCCTCCCAGGCCCGCTATGGCTACACCTTC	CASSASQARYGYTF
TRBV2	NA	TRBJ1-4	TRBD1	TGTGCCAGCAGTGAAAGGACAGGGGAAGAAAAACTGTTTTTT	CASSERTGEEKLFF
TRBV12-3/TRBV12-4	NA	TRBJ2-7	NA	TGTGCCAGCAGTTTAGAGGGGGAAGAGCAGTACTTC	CASSLEGEEQYF
TRBV6-4	NA	TRBJ1-1	TRBD1	TGTGCCACTAGAGACAGGGTGGGCACTGAAGCTTTCTTT	CATRDRVGTEAFF
TRBV7-9	NA	TRBJ2-1	NA	TGTGCCAGCAGCCCGGGTGTTCCCTACAATGAGCAGTTCTTC	CASSPGVPYNEQFF
TRBV27	NA	TRBJ2-7	NA	TGTGCCAGCAGTTTCCAGGAGGGACGGTCCTACGAGCAGTACTTC	CASSFQEGRSYEQYF
TRBV7-3	NA	TRBJ2-1	NA	TGTGCCAGCAGCGTTGCGGGCTCTCTCAATGAGCAGTTCTTC	CASSVAGSLNEQFF
TRBV28	NA	TRBJ1-2	NA	TGTGCCAGCAGTTTTAGAGACTATGGCTACACCTTC	CASSFRDYGYTF
TRBV10-3	NA	TRBJ1-2	NA	TGTGCCATCAGTGAAAGTGGTTTGTCCACGCGTGGCTACACCTTC	CAISESGLSTRGYTF
TRBV5-1	NA	TRBJ2-5	NA	TGCGCCAGCAGCTTCGGTACGGGGTACCAAGAGACCCAGTACTTC	CASSFGTGYQETQYF
TRBV25-1	few	TRBJ2-7	TRBD1	TGTGCCAGCAGTGCCCGACAGGGGAAGTCCTACGAGCAGTACTTC	CASSARQGKSYEQYF
TRBV27	NA	TRBJ2-1	TRBD2	TGTGCCAGCAGTCTCCGACTAGCAACGTACAATGAGCAGTTCTTC	CASSLRLATYNEQFF
TRBV4-1	few	TRBJ1-2	NA	TGCGCCAGCAGCCAACCCACGCAGGGGAACTATGGCTACACCTTC	CASSQPTQGNYGYTF
TRBV5-4	NA	TRBJ1-5	NA	TGTGCCAGCAGTTACGGGGGTGTCAATCAGCCCCAGCATTTT	CASSYGGVNQPQHF
TRBV10-3	NA	TRBJ1-5	NA	TGTGCCATCAGTGAGTCCGGACTCAGCCTCAATCAGCCCCAGCATTTT	CAISESGLSLNQPQHF
TRBV5-5	NA	TRBJ1-2	NA	TGTGCCAGCAGCTGGAGAAATGGAGACTATGGCTACACCTTC	CASSWRNGDYGYTF
TRBV7-6	NA	TRBJ2-7	NA	TGTGCCAGCAGCTTAACTCACGGGTTCAACGAGCAGTACTTC	CASSLTHGFNEQYF
TRBV9	NA	TRBJ2-1	NA	TGTGCCAGCAGCCCGACGGGACTTGACAATGAGCAGTTCTTC	CASSPTGLDNEQFF
TRBV11-2	NA	TRBJ1-1	NA	TGTGCCAGCAGCGTGACAGGGAACACTGAAGCTTTCTTT	CASSVTGNTEAFF
TRBV6-1	NA	TRBJ1-4	NA	TGTGCCAGCAGTGAAACTTTAGGACAGAATGAAAAACTGTTTTTT	CASSETLGQNEKLFF
TRBV7-9	NA	TRBJ2-3	TRBD1	TGTGCCAGCGTCAGGGACAGTAGCACAGATACGCAGTATTTT	CASVRDSSTDTQYF
TRBV9	once	TRBJ1-4	NA	TGTGCCAGCAGCGTAGGGGGGGCAACTAATGAAAAACTGTTTTTT	CASSVGGATNEKLFF
TRBV19	NA	TRBJ1-6	TRBD1	TGTGCCACCAGGGGGGACAGGGTGAGCTCACCCCTCCACTTT	CATRGDRVSSPLHF
TRBV7-2	NA	TRBJ1-2	TRBD1	TGTGCCAGCAGCAACTGGGACAGGGGGGTAAACTATGGCTACACCTTC	CASSNWDRGVNYGYTF
TRBV6-5	NA	TRBJ2-7	NA	TGTGCCAGCAGTCAGAAGATGGAGGGGCCCGAGCAGTACTTC	CASSQKMEGPEQYF
TRBV6-5	NA	TRBJ2-7	NA	TGTGCCAGCAGTTACTCGCCCACGGTGACCTACGAGCAGTACTTC	CASSYSPTVTYEQYF
TRBV28	NA	TRBJ2-1	TRBD2	TGTGCCAGCAGACGGACTAGCGGGAGAGATGAGCAGTTCTTC	CASRRTSGRDEQFF
TRBV28	NA	TRBJ2-5	NA	TGTGCCGCAGGGAGGGAGACCCAGTACTTC	CAAGRETQYF
TRBV9	NA	TRBJ2-1	TRBD2	TGTGCCAGCAGCTCCCGGGGGGTACTCTCCTACAATGAGCAGTTCTTC	CASSSRGVLSYNEQFF
TRBV29-1	NA	TRBJ2-3	NA	TGCAGCGTTGTACGGACAGAATCAGATACGCAGTATTTT	CSVVRTESDTQYF
TRBV6-4	NA	TRBJ1-6	NA	TGTGCCAGCAGTGACCTGGGGAGGGGGAGTTCACCCCTCCACTTT	CASSDLGRGSSPLHF
TRBV15	NA	TRBJ2-7	TRBD1	TGTGCCACCAGCAGAGATCGTAGGGGGCAAGGATTC	CATSRDRRGQGF
TRBV12-5	NA	TRBJ2-1	TRBD2	TGTGCTAGTGGTTCTTCCTTCGCGCGGGAGGGGAATTTCTACAATGAGCAGTTCTTC	CASGSSFAREGNFYNEQFF
TRBV18	NA	TRBJ1-4	TRBD1	TGTGCCAGCTCACTGGGGACAGGGAAGGAAAAACTGTTTTTT	CASSLGTGKEKLFF
TRBV27	NA	TRBJ1-5	TRBD1	TGTGCCAGCAGTTTATTCTTCAGGGGGCTTGGTCAGCCCCAGCATTTT	CASSLFFRGLGQPQHF
TRBV7-9	NA	TRBJ2-7	TRBD2	TGTGCCAGCAGCTCCCTAGCGGGATGGTCCTACGAGCAGTACTTC	CASSSLAGWSYEQYF
TRBV4-2	NA	TRBJ1-2	NA	TGTGCCAGCAGCCAAGATCGGGGGGCTGGCTACACCTTC	CASSQDRGAGYTF
TRBV5-6	NA	TRBJ2-7	TRBD2	TGTGCCAGCAGCTTTCTTAGCGGGAGGGCCTACGAGCAGTACTTC	CASSFLSGRAYEQYF
TRBV4-3	NA	TRBJ2-7	TRBD2	TGCGCCAGCAGCCAAGATGGACTAGCGGGGCTCTACGAGCAGTACTTC	CASSQDGLAGLYEQYF
TRBV19	NA	TRBJ2-2	TRBD2	TGTGCCAGTAGTACACCGACTAGCGACCGCACCGGGGAGCTGTTTTTT	CASSTPTSDRTGELFF
TRBV4-1	NA	TRBJ2-1	TRBD2	TGCGCCAGCAGCCAACAACTAGCGGGAGGGTATTGGAATGAGCAGTTCTTC	CASSQQLAGGYWNEQFF
TRBV6-2/TRBV6-3	NA	TRBJ1-1	NA	TGTGCCAGCAGTTATGGCAGGAACACTGAAGCTTTCTTT	CASSYGRNTEAFF